Listed here is a single T cell receptor beta chain. This specimen comes from a study of PD-1 blockade in classical Hodgkin lymphoma. TCRdb's copy holds only in-frame clones and misses some; the assay was immunoSEQ multiplex PCR. Here the sample spans about 27,000 clones, about 78% being singletons. There was relapse after autologous stem cell transplantation in every patient, and there was variation in brentuximab vedotin exposure. Trimming stripped 5 bases from V and 2 bases from J, with 18 bases between. Germline V CDR1 and CDR2: SGHTA, FQGTGA. This CDR3 is built from 16 residues. This clonotype was sampled from a human donor with classical Hodgkin lymphoma. The J gene is TRBJ1-2, the V gene TRBV7-3; D is uncertain. Sequencing was performed on peripheral blood mononuclear cells (PBMCs), taken before the second cycle of nivolumab. This CDR3 is CASSPSAANPNYGYTF. As DNA, the CDR3 is TGTGCCAGCAGCCCATCCGCCGCGAATCCGAACTATGGCTACACCTTC.